The entry that follows covers one T cell receptor beta chain sequence. Its antigen is undetermined. An end of the junction differs from the germline gene, which may be a read error. The data originate from a study of post-analysis software for immune sequencing data. Background on the study: Relapsing-remitting, secondary progressive and progressive-relapsing multiple sclerosis courses were included. Findings and caveats of the study: Those samples that were prepared in the same batch co-clustered strongly by F measure. TRBV5-6, TRBV5-1 and TRBV20-1 belonged to a set of roughly five TRBV segments that were more frequent in patients than controls.

TCR beta libraries were prepared from cDNA with unique molecular identifiers. Each batch of roughly 0.9 to 11 million T cells produced some 500,000 cDNA molecules. Each CDR3 protein is one row after TCRdb ran MiXCR on the PCR reads. This table has over 250,000 distinct CDR3 sequences, 30% to 45% appearing once. Germline CDR1 SGHVS, CDR2 FQNEAQ. The CDR3 is 15 residues long. The chain couples TRBV7-8 to TRBJ1-1; 8 bases are a match to TRBD1. What was sequenced was blood. The sequence was collected from a girl aged 10 to 17 with multiple sclerosis. CDR3 protein: CAGSSGQDRNTEAFF. The CDR3 DNA reads TGTGCCGGCAGCTCGGGACAGGACAGAAACACTGAAGCTTTCTTT.